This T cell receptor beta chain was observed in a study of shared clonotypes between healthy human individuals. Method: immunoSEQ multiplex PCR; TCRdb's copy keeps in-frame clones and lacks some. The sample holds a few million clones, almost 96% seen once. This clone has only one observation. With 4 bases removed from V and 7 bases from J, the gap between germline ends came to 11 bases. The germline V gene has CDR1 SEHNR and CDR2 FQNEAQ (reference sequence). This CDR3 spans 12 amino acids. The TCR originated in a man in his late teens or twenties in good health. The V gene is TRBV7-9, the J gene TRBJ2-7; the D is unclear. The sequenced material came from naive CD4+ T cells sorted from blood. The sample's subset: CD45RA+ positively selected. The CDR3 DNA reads TGTGCCAGCAGCTCAGCGTTGGAGGAGCAGTACTTC. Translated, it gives CASSSALEEQYF.